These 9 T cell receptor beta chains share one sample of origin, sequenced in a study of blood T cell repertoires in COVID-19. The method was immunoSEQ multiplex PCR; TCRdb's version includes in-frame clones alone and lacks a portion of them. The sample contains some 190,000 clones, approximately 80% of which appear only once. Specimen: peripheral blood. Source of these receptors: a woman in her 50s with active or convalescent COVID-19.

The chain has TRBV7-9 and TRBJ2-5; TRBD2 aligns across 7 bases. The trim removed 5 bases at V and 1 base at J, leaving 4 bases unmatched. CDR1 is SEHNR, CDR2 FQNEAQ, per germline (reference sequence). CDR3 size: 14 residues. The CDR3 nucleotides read TGTGCCAGCAGCCTTAGCGGGCGCCAAGAGACCCAGTACTTC. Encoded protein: CASSLSGRQETQYF. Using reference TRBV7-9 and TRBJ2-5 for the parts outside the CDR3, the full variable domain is DTGVSQNPRHKITKRGQNVTFRCDPISEHNRLYWYRQTLGQGPEFLTYFQNEAQLEKSRLLSDRFSAERPKGSFSTLEIQRTEQGDSAMYLCASSLSGRQETQYFGPGTRLLVL.

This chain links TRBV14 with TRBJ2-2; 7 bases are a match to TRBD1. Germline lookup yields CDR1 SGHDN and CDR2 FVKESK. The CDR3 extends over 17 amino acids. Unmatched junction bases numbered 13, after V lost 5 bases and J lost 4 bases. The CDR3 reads CASSSNRGEGSTGELFF. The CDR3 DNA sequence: TGTGCCAGCAGCTCCAACAGGGGAGAAGGGAGCACCGGGGAGCTGTTTTTT.

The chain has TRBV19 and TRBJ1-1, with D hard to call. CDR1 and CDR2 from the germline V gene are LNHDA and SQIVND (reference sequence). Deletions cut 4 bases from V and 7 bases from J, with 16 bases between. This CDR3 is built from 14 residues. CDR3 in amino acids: CASSRSGGGGEAFF. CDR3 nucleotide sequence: TGTGCCAGTAGTAGATCCGGTGGCGGCGGTGAAGCTTTCTTT.

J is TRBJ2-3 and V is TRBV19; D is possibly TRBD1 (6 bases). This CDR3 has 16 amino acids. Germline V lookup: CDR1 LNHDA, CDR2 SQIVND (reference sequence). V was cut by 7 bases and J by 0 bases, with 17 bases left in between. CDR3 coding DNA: TGTGCCAGTACCACACAGGGTCTTACTAGCACAGATACGCAGTATTTT. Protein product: CASTTQGLTSTDTQYF. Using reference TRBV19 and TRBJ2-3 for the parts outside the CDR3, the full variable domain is DGGITQSPKYLFRKEGQNVTLSCEQNLNHDAMYWYRQDPGQGLRLIYYSQIVNDFQKGDIAEGYSVSREKKESFPLTVTSAQKNPTAFYLCASTTQGLTSTDTQYFGPGTRLTVL.

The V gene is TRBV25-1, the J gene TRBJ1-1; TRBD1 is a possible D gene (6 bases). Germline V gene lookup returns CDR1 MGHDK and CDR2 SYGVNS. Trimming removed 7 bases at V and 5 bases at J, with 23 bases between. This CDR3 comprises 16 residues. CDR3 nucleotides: TGTGCCAGCACGCCACCTGGGGGCAGGGGAGAAACTGAAGCTTTCTTT. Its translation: CASTPPGGRGETEAFF.

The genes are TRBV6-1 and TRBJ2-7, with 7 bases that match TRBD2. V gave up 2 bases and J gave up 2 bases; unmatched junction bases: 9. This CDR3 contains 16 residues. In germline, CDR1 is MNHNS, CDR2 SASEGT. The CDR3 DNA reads TGTGCCAGCAGTGAAAGGTGGCTAGCGGTTACCTACGAGCAGTACTTC. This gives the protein CASSERWLAVTYEQYF.

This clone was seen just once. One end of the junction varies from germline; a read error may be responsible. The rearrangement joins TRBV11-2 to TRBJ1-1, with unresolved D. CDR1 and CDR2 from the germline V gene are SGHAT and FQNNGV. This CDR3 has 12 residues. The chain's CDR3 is CASSLGGRAFYF. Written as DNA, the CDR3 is TGTGCCAGCAGCTTAGGCGGGAGGGCATTCTACTTT.

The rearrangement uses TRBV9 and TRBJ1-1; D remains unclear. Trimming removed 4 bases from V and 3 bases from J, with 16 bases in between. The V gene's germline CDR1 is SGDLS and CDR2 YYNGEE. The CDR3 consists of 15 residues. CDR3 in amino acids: CASSPYEGGYTEAFF. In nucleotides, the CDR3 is TGTGCCAGCAGCCCGTACGAGGGAGGGTACACTGAAGCTTTCTTT. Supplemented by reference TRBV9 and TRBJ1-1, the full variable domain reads DSGVTQTPKHLITATGQRVTLRCSPRSGDLSVYWYQQSLDQGLQFLIQYYNGEERAKGNILERFSAQQFPDLHSELNLSSLELGDSALYFCASSPYEGGYTEAFFGQGTRLTVV.

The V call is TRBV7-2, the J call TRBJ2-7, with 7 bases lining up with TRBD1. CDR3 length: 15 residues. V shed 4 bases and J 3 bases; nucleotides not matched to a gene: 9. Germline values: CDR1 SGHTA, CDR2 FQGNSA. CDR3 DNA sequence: TGTGCCAGCAGCTCCTACTCTGACAGGGACTACGAGCAGTACTTC. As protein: CASSSYSDRDYEQYF. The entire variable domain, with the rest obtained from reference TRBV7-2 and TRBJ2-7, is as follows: GAGVSQSPSNKVTEKGKDVELRCDPISGHTALYWYRQSLGQGLEFLIYFQGNSAPDKSGLPSDRFSAERTGGSVSTLTIQRTQQEDSAVYLCASSSYSDRDYEQYFGPGTRLTVT.